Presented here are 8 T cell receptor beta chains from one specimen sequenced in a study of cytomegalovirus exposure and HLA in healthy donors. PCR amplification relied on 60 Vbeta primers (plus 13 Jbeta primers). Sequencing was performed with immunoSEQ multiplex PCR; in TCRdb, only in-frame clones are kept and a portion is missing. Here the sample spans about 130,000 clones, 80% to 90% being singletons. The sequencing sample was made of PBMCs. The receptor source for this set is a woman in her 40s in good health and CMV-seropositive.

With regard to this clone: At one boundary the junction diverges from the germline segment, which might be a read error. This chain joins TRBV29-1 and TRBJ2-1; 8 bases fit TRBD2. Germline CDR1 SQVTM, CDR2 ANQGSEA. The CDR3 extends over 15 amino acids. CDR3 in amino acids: CSVVSGTTNYNEQFF. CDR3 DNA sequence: TGCAGCGTTGTTAGCGGGACCACTAATTACAATGAGCAATTCTTC.

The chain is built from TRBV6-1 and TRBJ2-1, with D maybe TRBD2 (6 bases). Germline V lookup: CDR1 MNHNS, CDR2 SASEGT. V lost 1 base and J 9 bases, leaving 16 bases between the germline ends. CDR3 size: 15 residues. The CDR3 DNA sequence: TGTGCCAGCAGTGAAGGTGACGGGAGAACTCGTGAGCAGTTCTTC. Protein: CASSEGDGRTREQFF.

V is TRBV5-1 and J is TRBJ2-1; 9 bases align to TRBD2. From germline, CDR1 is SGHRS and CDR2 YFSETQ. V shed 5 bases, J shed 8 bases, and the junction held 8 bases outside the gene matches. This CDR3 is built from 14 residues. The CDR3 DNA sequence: TGCGCCAGCAGGATGAGCGGGGGGCCGGATGAGCAGTTCTTC. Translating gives CASRMSGGPDEQFF.

In DNA form, the CDR3 reads TGTGCCAGCAGCCTGGGACAGGGGGTTCTGAATGAGCAGTTCTTC. The encoded protein is CASSLGQGVLNEQFF. The rearrangement uses TRBV7-6 and TRBJ2-1; 11 positions match TRBD1. CDR3 length equals 15 residues. CDR1 is SGHVS, CDR2 FNYEAQ, per germline. With 5 bases clipped from V and 7 bases from J, the junction kept 7 bases outside the gene matches.

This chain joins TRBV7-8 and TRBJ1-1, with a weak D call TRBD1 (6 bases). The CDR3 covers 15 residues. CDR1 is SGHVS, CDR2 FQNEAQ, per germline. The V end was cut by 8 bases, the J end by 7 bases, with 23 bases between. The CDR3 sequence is CASYLGVRGGSEAFF. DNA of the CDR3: TGTGCCAGCTATTTAGGCGTTAGGGGGGGTAGTGAAGCTTTCTTT.

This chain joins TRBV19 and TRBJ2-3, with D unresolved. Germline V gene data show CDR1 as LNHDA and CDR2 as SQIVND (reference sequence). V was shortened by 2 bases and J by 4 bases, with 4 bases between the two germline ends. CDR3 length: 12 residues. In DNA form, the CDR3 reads TGTGCCAGTAGTATAATCGCAGATACGCAGTATTTT. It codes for CASSIIADTQYF.

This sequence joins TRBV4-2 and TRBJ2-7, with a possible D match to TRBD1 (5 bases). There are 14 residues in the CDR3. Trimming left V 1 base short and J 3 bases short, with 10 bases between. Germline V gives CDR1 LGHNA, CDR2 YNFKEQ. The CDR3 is CASSQGEGDYEQYF. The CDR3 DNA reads TGTGCCAGCAGCCAAGGTGAAGGGGACTACGAGCAGTACTTC.

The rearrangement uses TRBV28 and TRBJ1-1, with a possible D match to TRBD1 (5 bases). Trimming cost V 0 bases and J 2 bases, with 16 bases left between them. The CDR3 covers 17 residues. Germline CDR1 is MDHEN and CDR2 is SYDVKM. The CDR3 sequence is CASSLCMMTDDNTEAFF. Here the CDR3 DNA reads TGTGCCAGCAGTTTATGCATGATGACAGATGATAACACTGAAGCTTTCTTT.